The T cell receptor (beta chain) described here comes from a study of blood T cells in healthy people across ages. Germline lookup yields CDR1 SSHAT and CDR2 FNYEAQ (reference sequence). V lost 5 bases, J lost 5 bases, and 18 bases lay in between. The CDR3 runs 15 residues. Study results and caveats: The study regarded diversity estimates from one million T cells as underestimates.

Note on this clonotype: Its target is not known.

The use of a sample-barcoded 5' primer and a J-beta primer mix characterized a second PCR of roughly 6 to 11 cycles. In TCRdb, the 5' RACE reads were re-called with MiXCR into one record per CDR3 protein. Here the sample spans about 1.6 million distinct CDR3 sequences, about 35% being singletons. The sequence came from a woman aged 25 to 39 in good health. This chain joins TRBV7-7 and TRBJ2-5; D not resolved. Sequenced: blood. CDR3 region: CASSPGRISEETQYF. The CDR3 bases are TGTGCCAGCAGCCCAGGCAGGATATCGGAGGAGACCCAGTACTTC.